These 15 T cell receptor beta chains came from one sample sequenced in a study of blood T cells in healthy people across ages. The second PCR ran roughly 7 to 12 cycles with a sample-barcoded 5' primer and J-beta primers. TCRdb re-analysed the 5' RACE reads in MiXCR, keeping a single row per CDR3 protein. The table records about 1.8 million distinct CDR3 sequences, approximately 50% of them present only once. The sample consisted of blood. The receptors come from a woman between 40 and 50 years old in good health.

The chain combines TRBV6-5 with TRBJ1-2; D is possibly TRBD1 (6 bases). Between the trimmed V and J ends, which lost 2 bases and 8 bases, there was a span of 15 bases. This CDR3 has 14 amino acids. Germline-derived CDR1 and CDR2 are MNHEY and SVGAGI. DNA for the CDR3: TGTGCCAGCAGTTACGCGGGACAATCGCGGGGCTACACCTTC. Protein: CASSYAGQSRGYTF.

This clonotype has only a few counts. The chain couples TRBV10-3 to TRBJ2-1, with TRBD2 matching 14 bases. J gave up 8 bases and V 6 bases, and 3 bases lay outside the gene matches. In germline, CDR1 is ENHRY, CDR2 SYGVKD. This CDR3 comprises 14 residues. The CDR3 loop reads CAIRGTSGGDEQFF. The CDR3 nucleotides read TGTGCCATCAGGGGGACTAGCGGGGGCGATGAGCAGTTCTTC.

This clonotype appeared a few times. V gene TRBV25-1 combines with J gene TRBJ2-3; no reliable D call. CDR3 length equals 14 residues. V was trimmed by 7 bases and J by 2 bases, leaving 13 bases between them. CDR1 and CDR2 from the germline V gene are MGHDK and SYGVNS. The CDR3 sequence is CASTPSILTDTQYF. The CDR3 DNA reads TGTGCCAGCACTCCTTCGATCCTCACAGATACGCAGTATTTT.

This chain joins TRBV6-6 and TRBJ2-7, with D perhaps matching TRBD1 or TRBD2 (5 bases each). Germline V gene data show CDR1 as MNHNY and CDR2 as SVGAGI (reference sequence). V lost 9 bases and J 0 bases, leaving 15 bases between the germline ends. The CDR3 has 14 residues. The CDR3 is CASKAGTGSYEQYF. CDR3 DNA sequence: TGTGCCAGTAAAGCCGGGACGGGCTCCTACGAGCAGTACTTC.

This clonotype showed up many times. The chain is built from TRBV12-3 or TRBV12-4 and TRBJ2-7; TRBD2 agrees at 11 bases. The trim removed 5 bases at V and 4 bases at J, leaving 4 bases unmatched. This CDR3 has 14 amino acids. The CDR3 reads CASSLRTSGYEQYF. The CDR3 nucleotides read TGTGCCAGCAGTCTCAGGACTAGCGGGTACGAGCAGTACTTC.

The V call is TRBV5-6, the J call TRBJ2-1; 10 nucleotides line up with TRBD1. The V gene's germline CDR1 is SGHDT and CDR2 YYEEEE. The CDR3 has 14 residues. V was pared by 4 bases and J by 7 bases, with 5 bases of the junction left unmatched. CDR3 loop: CASSAQGQGNEQFF. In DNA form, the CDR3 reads TGTGCCAGCAGCGCGCAGGGACAGGGGAATGAGCAGTTCTTC. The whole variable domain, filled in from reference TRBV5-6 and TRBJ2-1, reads DAGVTQSPTHLIKTRGQQVTLRCSPKSGHDTVSWYQQALGQGPQFIFQYYEEEERQRGNFPDRFSGHQFPNYSSELNVNALLLGDSALYLCASSAQGQGNEQFFGPGTRLTVL.

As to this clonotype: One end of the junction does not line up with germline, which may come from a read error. DNA of the CDR3: TGCGCCAGCGGCTTGGACAGGGGTAGCACAGATACGCAGTATTTT. This sequence encodes CASGLDRGSTDTQYF. The chain recombines TRBV5-1 with TRBJ2-3; 9 bases are shared with TRBD1. CDR1 is SGHRS, CDR2 YFSETQ, per germline. The CDR3 loop spans 15 amino acids. The complete variable domain, with remaining parts taken from reference TRBV5-1 and TRBJ2-3, reads KAGVTQTPRYLIKTRGQQVTLSCSPISGHRSVSWYQQTPGQGLQFLFEYFSETQRNKGNFPGRFSGRQFSNSRSEMNVSTLELGDSALYLCASGLDRGSTDTQYFGPGTRLTVL.

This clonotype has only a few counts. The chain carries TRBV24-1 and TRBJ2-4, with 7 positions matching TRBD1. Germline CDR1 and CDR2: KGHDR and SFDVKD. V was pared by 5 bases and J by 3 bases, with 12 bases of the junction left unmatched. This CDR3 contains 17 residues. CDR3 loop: CATSGPLPPGGKNIQYF. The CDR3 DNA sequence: TGTGCCACCAGTGGTCCGCTCCCCCCAGGGGGCAAAAACATTCAGTACTTC.

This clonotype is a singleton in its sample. The chain's CDR3 is CARGTTGTSYEQYF. CDR3 nucleotide sequence: TGTGCCAGAGGCACAACAGGGACCTCCTACGAGCAGTACTTC. The genes are TRBV21-1 and TRBJ2-7. TRBV21-1 has pseudogene status. The length of the CDR3 is 14 residues.

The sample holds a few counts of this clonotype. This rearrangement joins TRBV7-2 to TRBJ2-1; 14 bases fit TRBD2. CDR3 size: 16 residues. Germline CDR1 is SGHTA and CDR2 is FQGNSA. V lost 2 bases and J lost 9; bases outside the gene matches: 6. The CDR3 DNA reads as TGTGCCAGCAGCTTAAGACTAGCGGGGGGGCGAAGTGAGCAGTTCTTC. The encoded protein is CASSLRLAGGRSEQFF.

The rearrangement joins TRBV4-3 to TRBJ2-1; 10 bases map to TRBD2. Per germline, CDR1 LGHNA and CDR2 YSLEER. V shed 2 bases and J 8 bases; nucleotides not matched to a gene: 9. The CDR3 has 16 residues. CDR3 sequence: CASSQRGRAGGDEQFF. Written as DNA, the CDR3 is TGCGCCAGCAGCCAACGTGGACGAGCGGGGGGGGATGAGCAGTTCTTC.

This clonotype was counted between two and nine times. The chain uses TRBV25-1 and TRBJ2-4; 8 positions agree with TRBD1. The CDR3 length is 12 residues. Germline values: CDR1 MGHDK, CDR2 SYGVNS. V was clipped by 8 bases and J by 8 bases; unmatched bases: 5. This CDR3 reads CASGTGGYIQYF. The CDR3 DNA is TGTGCCAGCGGTACAGGGGGGTACATTCAGTACTTC.

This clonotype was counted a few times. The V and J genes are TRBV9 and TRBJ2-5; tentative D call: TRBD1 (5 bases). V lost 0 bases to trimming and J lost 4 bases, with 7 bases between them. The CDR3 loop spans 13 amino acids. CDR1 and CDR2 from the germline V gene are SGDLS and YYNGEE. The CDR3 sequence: CASSVGGPETQYF. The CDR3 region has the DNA TGTGCCAGCAGCGTAGGGGGCCCAGAGACCCAGTACTTC. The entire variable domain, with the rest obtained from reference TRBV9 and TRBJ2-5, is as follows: DSGVTQTPKHLITATGQRVTLRCSPRSGDLSVYWYQQSLDQGLQFLIQYYNGEERAKGNILERFSAQQFPDLHSELNLSSLELGDSALYFCASSVGGPETQYFGPGTRLLVL.

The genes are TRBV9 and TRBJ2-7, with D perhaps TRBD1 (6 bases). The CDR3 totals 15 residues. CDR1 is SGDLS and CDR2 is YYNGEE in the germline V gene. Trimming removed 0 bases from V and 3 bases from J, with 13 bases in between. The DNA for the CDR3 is TGTGCCAGCAGCGTAGGTGTTGGCAGGGGCTACGAGCAGTACTTC. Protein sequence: CASSVGVGRGYEQYF.

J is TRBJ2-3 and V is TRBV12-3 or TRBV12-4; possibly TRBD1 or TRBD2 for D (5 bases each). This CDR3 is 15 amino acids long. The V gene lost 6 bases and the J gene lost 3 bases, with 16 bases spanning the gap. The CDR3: CASSPPGLGTDTQYF. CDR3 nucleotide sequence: TGTGCCAGCAGCCCTCCGGGGCTGGGGACAGATACGCAGTATTTT.